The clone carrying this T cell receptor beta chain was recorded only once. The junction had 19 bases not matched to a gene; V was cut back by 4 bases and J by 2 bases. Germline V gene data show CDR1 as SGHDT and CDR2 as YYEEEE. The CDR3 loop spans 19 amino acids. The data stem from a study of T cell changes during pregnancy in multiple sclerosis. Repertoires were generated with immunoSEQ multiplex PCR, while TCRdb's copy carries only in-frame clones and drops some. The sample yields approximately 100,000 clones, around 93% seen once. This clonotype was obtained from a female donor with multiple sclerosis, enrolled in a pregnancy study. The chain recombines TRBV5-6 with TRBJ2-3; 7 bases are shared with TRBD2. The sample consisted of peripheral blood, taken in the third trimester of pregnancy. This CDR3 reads CASSLGSLGLAANTDTQYF. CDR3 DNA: TGTGCCAGCAGCCTTGGGTCCCTGGGGCTAGCGGCGAACACAGATACGCAGTATTTT.